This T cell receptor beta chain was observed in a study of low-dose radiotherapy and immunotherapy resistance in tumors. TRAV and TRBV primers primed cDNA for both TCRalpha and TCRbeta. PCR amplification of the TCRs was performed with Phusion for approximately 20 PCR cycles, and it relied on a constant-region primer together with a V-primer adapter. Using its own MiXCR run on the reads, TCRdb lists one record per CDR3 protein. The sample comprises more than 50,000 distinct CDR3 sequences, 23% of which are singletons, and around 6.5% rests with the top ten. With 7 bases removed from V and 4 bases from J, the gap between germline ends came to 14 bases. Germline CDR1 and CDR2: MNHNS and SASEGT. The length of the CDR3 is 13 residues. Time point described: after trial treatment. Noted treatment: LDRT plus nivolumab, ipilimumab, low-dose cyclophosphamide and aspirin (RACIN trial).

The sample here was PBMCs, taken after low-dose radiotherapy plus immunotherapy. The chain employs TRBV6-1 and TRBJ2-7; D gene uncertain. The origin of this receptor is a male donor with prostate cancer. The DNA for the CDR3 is TGTGCCAGCACTCTAACCCGTGGTTACGAGCAGTACTTC. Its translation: CASTLTRGYEQYF.